These 31 T cell receptor beta chains were sequenced from one sample in a study of CD8+CD57+ T cells in acquired aplastic anemia (dated by TCRdb to 2016 to 2018). Flow cytometry had shown CD8+CD57+ cell expansion in the patients selected for sequencing. Data came from an Illumina HiSeq 2000. TCR beta VDJ combination and CDR3 sequence profiling used genomic DNA as the template. TCRdb trimmed the raw reads at Q25, called clones with MiXCR and kept productive beta chains. Rows with a matching CDR3 protein are joined into one entry that keeps the most common DNA and genes. This sample holds a few hundred thousand distinct CDR3 sequences; less than 35% were observed only once. The top ten hold roughly 0.89% of the sample. The sequencing input was sorted CD4+, CD8+, or CD8+CD57+ T cells (not recorded which) from PBMCs. These receptor sequences come from a human donor with aplastic anemia.

V usage is TRBV20-1 and J usage is TRBJ2-1; 7 positions agree with TRBD2. Germline-derived CDR1 and CDR2 are DFQATT and SNEGSKA (reference sequence). J was trimmed by 3 bases and V by 2 bases; bases with no gene match: 10. There are 16 residues in the CDR3. CDR3 DNA: TGCAGTGCTAGACCGCGTGCGGGAGTCAACTACAATGAGCAGTTCTTC. Translation: CSARPRAGVNYNEQFF.

This clonotype came up many times. V gene TRBV5-1 combines with J gene TRBJ2-7; D is possibly TRBD2 (6 bases). Trimming removed 4 bases at V and 3 bases at J, with 11 bases between. The CDR3 has 13 residues. Looked up from germline, CDR1 is SGHRS and CDR2 is YFSETQ. This chain's CDR3 is CASSGTPYYEQYF. The CDR3 nucleotides read TGCGCCAGCAGCGGGACTCCGTACTACGAGCAGTACTTC.

The rearrangement joins TRBV10-2 to TRBJ2-7; 9 bases map to TRBD2. Germline CDR1 and CDR2: WSHSY and SAAADI. Trimming took 8 bases from V and 5 from J; bases not matched to a gene: 10. The CDR3 is 14 residues long. The CDR3 sequence: CASGNSGGYNEQYF. CDR3 in DNA: TGCGCCAGCGGGAACAGCGGGGGGTACAACGAGCAGTACTTC.

The genes are TRBV2 and TRBJ2-6; no clear D gene. CDR1 and CDR2 from the germline V gene are SNHLY and FYNNEI. The V gene lost 7 bases and the J gene lost 2 bases, with 9 bases spanning the gap. CDR3 length: 14 residues. CDR3 nucleotides: TGTGCCAGCACGGCTTTGACTGGGGCCAACGTCCTGACTTTC. As protein: CASTALTGANVLTF. Combining the CDR3 with reference TRBV2 and TRBJ2-6 gives the whole variable domain EPEVTQTPSHQVTQMGQEVILRCVPISNHLYFYWYRQILGQKVEFLVSFYNNEISEKSEIFDDQFSVERPDGSNFTLKIRSTKLEDSAMYFCASTALTGANVLTFGAGSRLTVL.

The sample holds many counts of this clonotype. CDR3 in DNA: TGTGCCAGTGAAACCGGGACAGGGGGCCAGCCCCAGCATTTT. Translation gives CASETGTGGQPQHF. V and J are TRBV19 and TRBJ1-5; TRBD1 agrees at 12 bases. The J segment lost 7 bases and the V segment lost 8 bases, leaving 6 bases of the junction unmatched. This CDR3 contains 14 residues. Germline lookup yields CDR1 LNHDA and CDR2 SQIVND (reference sequence).

The CDR3 DNA follows: TGTGCCAGCAGACTACAGGGTGGTTCACCCCTCCACTTT. Its translation: CASRLQGGSPLHF. The rearrangement links TRBV15 to TRBJ1-6, with D possibly matching TRBD1 (6 bases). The CDR3 is 13 amino acids. Germline assignment: CDR1 LNHNV and CDR2 YYDKDF (reference sequence). Trimming removed 10 bases at V and 9 bases at J, with 16 bases between.

This sequence joins TRBV9 and TRBJ2-5; TRBD2 matches 7 bases. Germline CDR1 and CDR2: SGDLS and YYNGEE. V lost 5 bases and J lost 1; bases outside the gene matches: 2. The CDR3 has 13 amino acids. Here the CDR3 reads CASRAGSQETQYF. In DNA, the CDR3 is TGTGCCAGCAGAGCGGGGTCCCAAGAGACCCAGTACTTC.

In this sample, this clonotype turned up a few times. V gene TRBV6-1 combines with J gene TRBJ1-3; D might be TRBD1 (5 bases). Between the trimmed V and J ends, which lost 3 bases and 0 bases, there was a span of 12 bases. Per germline, CDR1 MNHNS and CDR2 SASEGT. The CDR3 runs 16 residues. The CDR3 region has the DNA TGTGCCAGCAGTGAGGCACAGGCGTCCTCTGGAAACACCATATATTTT. Translated, it gives CASSEAQASSGNTIYF.

The chain is built from TRBV4-2 and TRBJ1-2, with no clear D. CDR1 is LGHNA and CDR2 is YNFKEQ in the germline V gene. Deletions cut 0 bases from V and 2 bases from J, with 13 bases between. CDR3 length equals 16 residues. The CDR3 is CASSQDSQQNNYGYTF. Written as DNA, the CDR3 is TGTGCCAGCAGCCAAGATTCTCAGCAAAACAACTATGGCTACACCTTC.

This clonotype was seen a handful of times. J is TRBJ2-1 and V is TRBV12-3 or TRBV12-4, with D unclear. The CDR3 sequence is 14 residues long. V was pared by 4 bases and J by 4 bases, with 11 bases between. The CDR3 DNA is TGTGCCAGCAGTTCGACTGACGGGTACAATGAGCAGTTCTTC. It translates to CASSSTDGYNEQFF.

This clonotype was observed a handful of times. The CDR3 loop reads CASSPQPKNTGELFF. The CDR3 nucleotides are TGTGCCAGCAGCCCACAACCCAAGAACACCGGGGAGCTGTTTTTT. V is TRBV7-2 and J is TRBJ2-2; D gene ambiguous. This CDR3 contains 15 residues. CDR1 is SGHTA, CDR2 FQGNSA, per germline. Trimming removed 5 bases from V and 1 base from J, with 11 bases in between.

The genes are TRBV7-3 and TRBJ2-5; D not certain. Germline V gene data show CDR1 as SGHTA and CDR2 as FQGTGA. Between the trimmed V and J ends, which lost 3 bases and 3 bases, there was a span of 8 bases. The CDR3 totals 13 residues. CDR3 sequence: CASSFRLKETQYF. CDR3 sequence (DNA): TGTGCCAGCAGCTTCCGGCTAAAAGAGACCCAGTACTTC.

This clonotype was seen only once. A read error may be the cause here, since a much bigger clone is one base away. This chain uses TRBV20-1 with TRBJ1-3, with no clear D. The V gene's germline CDR1 is DFQATT and CDR2 SNEGSKA (reference sequence). This CDR3 has 11 amino acids. The CDR3 DNA sequence: TGCAGTGTTTACTTTCGAAACACCACATATTTT. As protein: CSVYFRNTTYF.

This clonotype was observed at least ten times. The CDR3 protein is CASRDLNRMNTEAFF. Written as DNA, the CDR3 is TGTGCCAGCAGGGATCTTAATCGGATGAACACTGAAGCTTTCTTT. V is TRBV2 and J is TRBJ1-1, with D hard to call. The germline V and J ends were trimmed by 6 bases and 0 bases, with 14 bases remaining between them. Germline V gene sequence: CDR1 SNHLY, CDR2 FYNNEI. The CDR3 has 15 amino acids.

J is TRBJ2-2 and V is TRBV4-2; D is possibly TRBD1 or TRBD2 (6 bases each). V lost 1 base and J 0 bases, leaving 24 bases between the germline ends. In germline, CDR1 is LGHNA, CDR2 YNFKEQ. The CDR3 length is 21 residues. This CDR3 is CASSQAFRGGRGLPNTGELFF. DNA for the CDR3: TGTGCCAGCAGCCAAGCCTTTAGAGGGGGGCGTGGCCTCCCGAACACCGGGGAGCTGTTTTTT.

The chain employs TRBV20-1 and TRBJ1-2, with unresolved D. Per the germline V gene, CDR1 is DFQATT and CDR2 is SNEGSKA (reference sequence). The CDR3 extends over 13 amino acids. CDR3 sequence (DNA): TGCGGTACTAGAGATCCCGAGAACTATGGCTACACCTTC. The encoded protein is CGTRDPENYGYTF.

This CDR3 reads CASSPGTSGGSHQQETQYF. The CDR3 DNA reads as TGTGCCAGCAGCCCTGGGACTAGCGGGGGGTCCCACCAACAAGAGACCCAGTACTTC. The genes are TRBV7-6 and TRBJ2-5; TRBD2 aligns across 15 bases. The CDR3 contains 19 residues. With V trimmed by 5 bases and J by 2 bases, 12 bases remained unmatched. Germline-derived CDR1 and CDR2 are SGHVS and FNYEAQ.

Ten or more counts support this clonotype. The chain is built from TRBV19 and TRBJ1-6, with 7 bases that match TRBD1. The germline V gene has CDR1 LNHDA and CDR2 SQIVND (reference sequence). J was trimmed by 0 bases and V by 3 bases; bases with no gene match: 8. The CDR3 sequence is 18 residues long. The DNA for the CDR3 is TGTGCCAGTAGTATCCGGGACAGCCAATACTCCTATAATTCACCCCTCCACTTT. This gives the protein CASSIRDSQYSYNSPLHF.

This clonotype was seen a handful of times. V gene TRBV7-9 combines with J gene TRBJ1-1, with D possibly being TRBD1 (5 bases). Trimming left V 3 bases short and J 3 bases short, with 20 bases between. Germline CDR1 SEHNR, CDR2 FQNEAQ (reference sequence). The CDR3 is 17 amino acids. The CDR3 loop reads CASSFNVRGGSDTEAFF. As DNA, the CDR3 is TGTGCCAGCAGCTTCAACGTACGTGGGGGTTCCGACACTGAAGCTTTCTTT.

In the case of this clonotype: A much more abundant neighbour one base away suggests this may be a read error. The chain recombines TRBV20-1 with TRBJ1-2; D is unresolved. Germline V gene lookup returns CDR1 DFQATT and CDR2 SNEGSKA (reference sequence). CDR3 length: 15 amino acids. DNA of the CDR3: TGCAGTGCTAGTCCCCCGGCAGAAATACACTATGGCGACACCTTC. It codes for CSASPPAEIHYGDTF.

The chain recombines TRBV6-1 with TRBJ2-2; 8 bases agree with TRBD1. The CDR3 extends over 14 amino acids. Trimming at V came to 6 bases and at J to 4 bases, leaving 4 bases not matched to a gene. Germline loops: CDR1 MNHNS, CDR2 SASEGT. The CDR3 sequence: CASSPTGATGELFF. The CDR3 DNA follows: TGTGCCAGCAGCCCGACAGGGGCCACCGGGGAGCTGTTTTTT.

The rearrangement uses TRBV30 and TRBJ1-2, with 7 bases fitting TRBD1. Germline CDR1 and CDR2: GTSNPN and SVGIG (reference sequence). Trimming removed 0 bases from V and 6 bases from J; junction bases left unmatched: 10. The CDR3 consists of 15 residues. CDR3 in DNA: TGTGCCTGGAGTGTACAATACAGGGGTAGACATGGCTACACCTTC. It yields the protein CAWSVQYRGRHGYTF.

The chain has TRBV30 and TRBJ1-2; no reliable D call. The CDR3 totals 14 residues. The V end lost 5 bases, the J end lost 4 bases, and 17 bases lay between the germline ends. The germline CDR1 and CDR2 sequences are GTSNPN and SVGIG (reference sequence). CDR3 amino acids: CAWGPRVSSYGYTF. CDR3 DNA sequence: TGTGCCTGGGGACCCCGTGTGTCCAGCTATGGCTACACCTTC.

The V gene is TRBV24-1, the J gene TRBJ1-2, with 7 bases that match TRBD1. J gave up 10 bases and V 4 bases, and 11 bases lay outside the gene matches. The CDR3 has 14 amino acids. Germline CDR1 and CDR2: KGHDR and SFDVKD. CDR3 amino acids: CATSDGTAKYNYTF. CDR3 nucleotide sequence: TGTGCCACCAGTGACGGGACAGCCAAATACAACTACACCTTC.

This clonotype was detected a few times. The J gene is TRBJ2-5, the V gene TRBV2, with 10 bases identical to TRBD2. V shed 1 base, J shed 0 bases, and the junction held 5 bases outside the gene matches. Germline lookup yields CDR1 SNHLY and CDR2 FYNNEI. The CDR3 extends over 17 amino acids. The CDR3 loop is CASSEVVLAGNQETQYF. CDR3 coding DNA: TGTGCCAGCAGTGAAGTCGTACTAGCGGGGAACCAAGAGACCCAGTACTTC.

This clonotype has just a few counts. The rearrangement uses TRBV7-9 and TRBJ2-3; TRBD2 might be the D (5 bases). The germline V gene encodes CDR1 SEHNR and CDR2 FQNEAQ (reference sequence). This CDR3 spans 14 amino acids. V was cut by 5 bases and J by 15 bases, with 24 bases left in between. The CDR3 protein is CASSPLMMSDSQYF. CDR3 in DNA: TGTGCCAGCAGCCCACTCATGATGTCGGACTCTCAATATTTT.

This clonotype was counted between two and nine times. The chain is built from TRBV7-3 and TRBJ2-1, with 9 bases that match TRBD2. The trim removed 2 bases at V and 8 bases at J, leaving 4 bases unmatched. The CDR3 covers 14 residues. Looked up from germline, CDR1 is SGHTA and CDR2 is FQGTGA. This CDR3 reads CASSLQGLADEQFF. In DNA form, the CDR3 reads TGTGCCAGCAGCTTACAGGGACTAGCCGATGAGCAGTTCTTC.

The table lists this clonotype with a count of one. This sequence joins TRBV25-1 and TRBJ1-6; maybe TRBD1 (5 bases). The V end lost 8 bases, the J end lost 9 bases, and 17 bases lay between the germline ends. CDR1 and CDR2 from the germline V gene are MGHDK and SYGVNS. The CDR3 loop spans 14 amino acids. CDR3 loop: CASPVTRRGSPLHF. The CDR3 nucleotides are TGTGCCAGCCCCGTGACCCGGAGGGGTTCACCCCTCCACTTT.

The chain recombines TRBV20-1 with TRBJ2-7, with a weak D call TRBD2 (6 bases). Germline V gene lookup returns CDR1 DFQATT and CDR2 SNEGSKA (reference sequence). Trimming removed 6 bases at V and 0 bases at J, with 24 bases between. This CDR3 contains 17 residues. The CDR3 reads CSASGPTWTGDSYEQYF. Written as DNA, the CDR3 is TGCAGTGCCTCGGGTCCTACTTGGACGGGGGACTCCTACGAGCAGTACTTC.

With regard to this clonotype: The junction departs from the called germline gene at one end, perhaps through a read error. The V call is TRBV10-1, the J call TRBJ2-7; tentatively, D is TRBD1 or TRBD2 (5 bases each). The germline gives CDR1 WNHNN, CDR2 SYGVQD (reference sequence). CDR3 length equals 12 residues. This chain's CDR3 is CASSLVRGEQYF. CDR3 DNA sequence: TGTGCCAGCTCCCTCGTGAGGGGCGAGCAGTACTTC.

The chain recombines TRBV24-1 with TRBJ2-5; the D is unclear. The CDR3 has 11 residues. CDR1 and CDR2 from the germline V gene are KGHDR and SFDVKD. The CDR3 nucleotides read TGTGCTCAGGACCTACAAGAGACCCAGTACTTC. This translates into CAQDLQETQYF.